This T cell receptor beta chain was documented in a study of CD8 T cells in Susac syndrome. An amount of RNA that ranged from roughly 0.45 to 1 ug was reverse transcribed with random hexamers. It was immunoSEQ multiplex PCR that amplified TCR beta CDR3 across 54 Vbeta and 13 Jbeta. TCRdb itself ran the immunoSEQ multiplex PCR reads through MiXCR, one entry per CDR3 protein. The table lists over 95,000 distinct CDR3 sequences, about nine tenths of them singletons. With 2 bases removed from V and 5 bases from J, the gap between germline ends came to 10 bases. CDR1 and CDR2 from the germline V gene are SGDLS and YYNGEE. The CDR3 runs 13 residues.

The clonotype was recovered from a human donor in good health. The chain recombines TRBV9 with TRBJ2-5; D tentatively reads TRBD1 or TRBD2 (5 bases each). The sequencing input was CD8+ T cells from PBMCs. The CDR3 sequence is CASSVGALETQYF. The DNA of the CDR3 is TGTGCCAGCAGCGTCGGGGCCTTGGAGACCCAGTACTTC.